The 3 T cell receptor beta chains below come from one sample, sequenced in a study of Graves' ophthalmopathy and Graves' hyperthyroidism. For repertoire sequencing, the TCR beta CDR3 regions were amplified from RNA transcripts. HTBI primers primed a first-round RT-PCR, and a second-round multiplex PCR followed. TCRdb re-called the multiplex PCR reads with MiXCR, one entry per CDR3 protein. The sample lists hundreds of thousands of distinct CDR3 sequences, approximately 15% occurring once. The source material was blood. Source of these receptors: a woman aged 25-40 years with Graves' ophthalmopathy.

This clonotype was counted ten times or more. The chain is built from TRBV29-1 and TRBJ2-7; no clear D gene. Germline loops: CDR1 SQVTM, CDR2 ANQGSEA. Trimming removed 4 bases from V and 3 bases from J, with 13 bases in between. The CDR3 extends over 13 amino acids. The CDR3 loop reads CSVVPDDLYEQYF. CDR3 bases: TGCAGCGTTGTCCCCGACGACCTCTACGAGCAGTACTTC.

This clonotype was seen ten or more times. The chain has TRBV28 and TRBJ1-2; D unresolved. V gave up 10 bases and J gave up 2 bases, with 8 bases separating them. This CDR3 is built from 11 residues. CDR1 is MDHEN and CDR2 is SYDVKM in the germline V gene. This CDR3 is CAIAGNYGYTF. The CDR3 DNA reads TGTGCCATAGCAGGAAACTATGGCTACACCTTC.

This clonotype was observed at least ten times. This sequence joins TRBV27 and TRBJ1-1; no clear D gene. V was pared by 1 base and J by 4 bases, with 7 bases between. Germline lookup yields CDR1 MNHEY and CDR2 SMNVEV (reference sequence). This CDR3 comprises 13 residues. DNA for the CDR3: TGTGCCAGCAGTTTATTGTGGGGCACTGAAGCTTTCTTT. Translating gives CASSLLWGTEAFF.